Given below is one T cell receptor beta chain in context. Trimming took 3 bases from V and 5 from J, leaving 13 bases between them. CDR3 length: 14 residues. In germline, CDR1 is SGHVS, CDR2 FQNEAQ. The data originate from a study of blood T cell repertoires in COVID-19. Clones were read by immunoSEQ multiplex PCR, and TCRdb kept only the in-frame ones, dropping some. This table has roughly 260,000 clones, about nine tenths appearing once. The chain has TRBV7-8 and TRBJ1-2; TRBD1 is a possible D gene (5 bases). Material: PBMCs or T cells enriched from blood (not recorded which). The source of this sequence is a human donor in a cohort exposed to, infected with or recovered from COVID-19 (not recorded which). The donor label of this sample is uncertain. DNA of the CDR3: TGTGCCAGCAGCTTCGTCCAGGGTCCTTATGGCTACACCTTC. This gives the protein CASSFVQGPYGYTF.